The 28 T cell receptor beta chains given below trace back to one sample, sequenced in a study of CD8 T cells in Susac syndrome. After extraction with the RNeasy kit, about 0.5 to 1 ug of the RNA was reverse transcribed using random hexamers. From the immunoSEQ multiplex PCR reads, TCRdb called clonotypes with MiXCR, one entry per CDR3 protein. The sample includes some 150,000 distinct CDR3 sequences, approximately 94% of them seen just once. Sequencing was carried out using CD8+ T cells from PBMCs. These receptors originate from a human donor with multiple sclerosis.

The J gene is TRBJ2-5, the V gene TRBV5-1; D ambiguous. The germline gives CDR1 SGHRS, CDR2 YFSETQ. This CDR3 spans 15 amino acids. The ends were cut back, 0 bases at V and 2 bases at J, with 11 bases in the middle. CDR3 in DNA: TGCGCCAGCAGCTTGGAGGGCAGAGATCAAGAGACCCAGTACTTC. Protein product: CASSLEGRDQETQYF.

Note on this clonotype: The conserved phenylalanine or tryptophan normally closing the CDR3 is absent here, so this likely arose from a read error. The gene calls are TRBV20-1 and TRBJ2-1; D is possibly TRBD2 (5 bases). This CDR3 comprises 14 residues. Deletions cut 6 bases from V and 6 bases from J, with 18 bases between. The germline V gene encodes CDR1 DFQATT and CDR2 SNEGSKA (reference sequence). The chain's CDR3 is CSATLSGSINEQFL. In DNA, the CDR3 is TGCAGTGCCACTCTCTCGGGGTCGATCAATGAGCAGTTCCTC.

The chain joins TRBV19 to TRBJ1-2; D is possibly TRBD1 (5 bases). This CDR3 spans 14 amino acids. Trimming cost V 0 bases and J 4 bases, with 9 bases left between them. Germline CDR1 is LNHDA and CDR2 is SQIVND (reference sequence). The CDR3 sequence is CASSIDRGAYGYTF. For the CDR3, the DNA is TGTGCCAGTAGTATAGACCGAGGGGCCTATGGCTACACCTTC.

This chain uses TRBV30 with TRBJ2-3; D is possibly TRBD2 (5 bases). V lost 4 bases and J 1 base, leaving 12 bases between the germline ends. CDR1 is GTSNPN, CDR2 SVGIG, per germline (reference sequence). The CDR3 runs 14 residues. CDR3 amino acids: CAWNPSGGTDTQYF. CDR3 coding DNA: TGTGCCTGGAACCCGTCCGGGGGCACAGATACGCAGTATTTT.

The chain uses TRBV28 and TRBJ2-7; 7 bases are a match to TRBD1. The germline V gene has CDR1 MDHEN and CDR2 SYDVKM. The CDR3 spans 15 residues. V trimming: 6 bases; J trimming: 0 bases; junction bases outside the gene matches: 8. Written as DNA, the CDR3 is TGTGCCAGCAGATCCGACAGGGAAACCTCCTACGAGCAGTACTTC. It encodes CASRSDRETSYEQYF. The variable domain in full, completed from reference TRBV28 and TRBJ2-7, reads DVKVTQSSRYLVKRTGEKVFLECVQDMDHENMFWYRQDPGLGLRLIYFSYDVKMKEKGDIPEGYSVSREKKERFSLILESASTNQTSMYLCASRSDRETSYEQYFGPGTRLTVT.

The chain links TRBV19 to TRBJ1-1; no definite D call. V lost 7 bases and J 6 bases, leaving 12 bases between the germline ends. Germline V gives CDR1 LNHDA, CDR2 SQIVND (reference sequence). The CDR3 totals 12 residues. The CDR3 DNA follows: TGTGCCAGTAACATAGGGTACCCTGAAGCTTTCTTT. Translation: CASNIGYPEAFF.

The CDR3 DNA is TGCGCCAGCAGCCAAGATTTAAACAATGAGCAGTTCTTC. As protein: CASSQDLNNEQFF. The chain joins TRBV4-3 to TRBJ2-1; no firm D call. The CDR3 contains 13 residues. CDR1 is LGHNA, CDR2 YSLEER, per germline. Trimming took 0 bases from V and 5 from J, leaving 5 bases between them.

The CDR3 sequence: CASSSRDRLINEQFF. In DNA form, the CDR3 reads TGTGCCAGCAGCTCCCGGGACAGATTAATAAATGAGCAGTTCTTC. The chain uses TRBV7-3 and TRBJ2-1; 7 nucleotides align to TRBD1. This CDR3 has 15 amino acids. Looked up from germline, CDR1 is SGHTA and CDR2 is FQGTGA. V was pared by 4 bases and J by 7 bases, with 10 bases of the junction left unmatched.

CDR3 nucleotide sequence: TGTGCCACCAGTGATTTTGCGGGGTTCGATACGCAGTATTTT. Translating it yields CATSDFAGFDTQYF. The chain recombines TRBV24-1 with TRBJ2-3; possible D gene TRBD2, 6 bases. V dropped 1 base and J dropped 6 bases, with 10 bases sitting between them. Germline CDR1 and CDR2: KGHDR and SFDVKD. CDR3 length: 14 residues.

For this clonotype: A read error may produce the germline difference seen at one junction end. This chain connects TRBV7-9 to TRBJ2-7; TRBD2 might be the D (7 bases). Germline loops: CDR1 SEHNR, CDR2 FQNEAQ (reference sequence). The CDR3 is 16 residues long. The CDR3 region is CASSPLPGGSYYEQHF. The DNA of the CDR3 is TGTGCCAGCAGCCCCCTCCCGGGGGGCTCCTACTACGAGCAGCACTTC.

The CDR3 region is CASSPLRGGDTQYF. CDR3 DNA sequence: TGTGCCAGCAGTCCCCTAAGAGGGGGAGATACGCAGTATTTT. The chain couples TRBV28 to TRBJ2-3; tentative D call: TRBD1 (6 bases). CDR3 length: 14 residues. The germline gives CDR1 MDHEN, CDR2 SYDVKM. Trimming left V 5 bases short and J 5 bases short, with 14 bases between.

The chain has TRBV29-1 and TRBJ1-1, with 8 bases matching TRBD1. Trimming took 7 bases from V and 1 from J; bases not matched to a gene: 11. The CDR3 totals 15 residues. CDR1 and CDR2 from the germline V gene are SQVTM and ANQGSEA. CDR3 nucleotides: TGCAGCGGGGAGGGAGACAGGGGTCGGAACACTGAAGCTTTCTTT. Its translation is CSGEGDRGRNTEAFF. Together with reference TRBV29-1 and TRBJ1-1, the CDR3 gives the full variable domain: SAVISQKPSRDICQRGTSLTIQCQVDSQVTMMFWYRQQPGQSLTLIATANQGSEATYESGFVIDKFPISRPNLTFSTLTVSNMSPEDSSIYLCSGEGDRGRNTEAFFGQGTRLTVV.

V gene TRBV7-8 combines with J gene TRBJ2-5, with D possibly called TRBD1 or TRBD2 (5 bases each). CDR3 length: 15 residues. From germline, CDR1 is SGHVS and CDR2 FQNEAQ. V was clipped by 4 bases and J by 2 bases, with 14 bases between them. CDR3 in DNA: TGTGCCAGCAGCTCTCTGGTGGGGGATCAAGAGACCCAGTACTTC. The encoded protein is CASSSLVGDQETQYF.

The chain uses TRBV12-5 and TRBJ2-3; the D is unclear. This CDR3 contains 12 residues. The germline V gene encodes CDR1 LGHNT and CDR2 FRNRAP. V was cut by 2 bases and J by 6 bases, with 6 bases left in between. Here the CDR3 reads CASGLFRDTQYF. The CDR3 nucleotides are TGTGCTAGTGGTTTGTTCCGGGATACGCAGTATTTT.

This rearrangement joins TRBV6-6 to TRBJ2-6, with a tentative D call TRBD2 (6 bases). The germline V gene has CDR1 MNHNY and CDR2 SVGAGI (reference sequence). V lost 6 bases and J lost 6, with 18 bases in between. The CDR3 loop spans 16 amino acids. The CDR3 DNA reads as TGTGCCAGCAGCCCTGGGTTCGGGGGAGAGGCCAACGTCCTGACTTTC. It translates to CASSPGFGGEANVLTF.

The chain has TRBV3-1 and TRBJ1-5; no reliable D call. CDR3 length: 14 amino acids. V lost 0 bases and J lost 7, with 10 bases in between. The V gene's germline CDR1 is LGHDT and CDR2 YNNKEL (reference sequence). This chain's CDR3 is CASSQDGALQPQHF. CDR3 DNA sequence: TGTGCCAGCAGCCAAGATGGCGCTCTCCAGCCCCAGCATTTT.

The chain has TRBV7-9 and TRBJ2-2; 7 positions match TRBD2. This CDR3 is 15 amino acids long. The germline V gene has CDR1 SEHNR and CDR2 FQNEAQ (reference sequence). V shed 2 bases and J 6 bases; nucleotides not matched to a gene: 6. As DNA, the CDR3 is TGTGCCAGCAGCTTATGGCGGGGGAAGGCCGGGGAGCTGTTTTTT. Translation: CASSLWRGKAGELFF. Full variable domain (remainder filled in from reference TRBV7-9 and TRBJ2-2): DTGVSQNPRHKITKRGQNVTFRCDPISEHNRLYWYRQTLGQGPEFLTYFQNEAQLEKSRLLSDRFSAERPKGSFSTLEIQRTEQGDSAMYLCASSLWRGKAGELFFGEGSRLTVL.

This chain joins TRBV6-6 and TRBJ2-7; TRBD1 matches at 10 bases. The CDR3 has 13 residues. Unmatched junction bases numbered 4, after V lost 8 bases and J lost 3 bases. Germline lookup yields CDR1 MNHNY and CDR2 SVGAGI (reference sequence). CDR3 loop: CASGTGVNYEQYF. In DNA form, the CDR3 reads TGTGCCAGCGGGACAGGGGTGAACTACGAGCAGTACTTC.

The sample holds one count of this clonotype. The gene calls are TRBV30 and TRBJ2-7; 8 bases align to TRBD1. Losses at the gene ends were 3 bases for V and 2 bases for J; bases not matched to a gene: 18. In germline, CDR1 is GTSNPN, CDR2 SVGIG (reference sequence). The CDR3 extends over 18 amino acids. CDR3: CAWRPTGAEPYVAYEQYF. CDR3 nucleotides: TGTGCCTGGAGGCCGACAGGGGCCGAACCATACGTTGCCTACGAGCAGTACTTC.

CDR3 residues: CSVEKGGGYTEAFF. DNA of the CDR3: TGCAGCGTTGAAAAAGGGGGAGGATACACTGAAGCTTTCTTT. The chain uses TRBV29-1 and TRBJ1-1, with a tentative D call TRBD1 (6 bases). Germline V CDR1 and CDR2: SQVTM, ANQGSEA. The ends were cut back, 2 bases at V and 3 bases at J, with 13 bases in the middle. This CDR3 is 14 amino acids long.

The DNA of the CDR3 is TGTGCCAGCAGTTTAGCTGGGATATACAATGAGCAGTTCTTC. It is translated as CASSLAGIYNEQFF. This chain connects TRBV28 to TRBJ2-1; no clear D. Germline values: CDR1 MDHEN, CDR2 SYDVKM. The CDR3 covers 14 residues. Trimming left V 2 bases short and J 4 bases short, with 9 bases between.

The rearrangement joins TRBV9 to TRBJ1-1; D gene uncertain. The CDR3 is made up of 13 amino acids. Trimming took off 2 bases at V and 2 bases at J, with 7 bases between the two ends. Germline CDR1 and CDR2: SGDLS and YYNGEE. The CDR3 DNA is TGTGCCAGCAGCGTCGGCAGAAACACTGAAGCTTTCTTT. Amino acids: CASSVGRNTEAFF.

This clonotype was detected once. The CDR3 protein is CASSLLGVTGELFF. The CDR3 nucleotides are TGTGCCAGCAGCCTGCTTGGGGTCACCGGGGAGCTGTTTTTT. The rearrangement joins TRBV7-9 to TRBJ2-2; D gene uncertain. Trimming cost V 5 bases and J 4 bases, with 11 bases left between them. The length of the CDR3 is 14 residues. Germline values: CDR1 SEHNR, CDR2 FQNEAQ (reference sequence).

The gene calls are TRBV13 and TRBJ1-6; maybe TRBD1 (6 bases). Germline V gene data show CDR1 as PRHDT and CDR2 as FYEKMQ (reference sequence). This CDR3 has 14 residues. Deletions cut 4 bases from V and 7 bases from J, with 11 bases between. CDR3 sequence reads: CASSSGADNSPLHF. The CDR3 DNA follows: TGTGCCAGCAGCTCAGGGGCTGACAATTCACCCCTCCACTTT.

The V gene is TRBV10-3, the J gene TRBJ2-5, with TRBD1 as a possible D gene (5 bases). Trimming stripped 3 bases from V and 2 bases from J, with 13 bases between. In germline, CDR1 is ENHRY, CDR2 SYGVKD. The CDR3 totals 15 residues. CDR3 region: CAISDGRARQETQYF. CDR3 DNA: TGTGCCATCAGTGACGGCAGGGCGAGGCAAGAGACCCAGTACTTC.

The J gene is TRBJ1-1, the V gene TRBV4-1, with D hard to call. The V end lost 1 base, the J end lost 10 bases, and 19 bases lay between the germline ends. Germline assignment: CDR1 MGHRA and CDR2 YSYEKL. This CDR3 is built from 15 residues. The CDR3 protein is CASSQVSDRPNGAFF. In nucleotides, the CDR3 is TGCGCCAGCAGCCAAGTCTCGGACCGACCTAACGGAGCTTTCTTT.

This clonotype has just one count. This sequence joins TRBV13 and TRBJ2-3, with D perhaps given as TRBD1 or TRBD2 (5 bases each). Germline lookup yields CDR1 PRHDT and CDR2 FYEKMQ (reference sequence). The length of the CDR3 is 14 residues. Deletions cut 3 bases from V and 0 bases from J, with 7 bases between. The CDR3 here is CASSLWGSTDTQYF. DNA for the CDR3: TGTGCCAGCAGCTTGTGGGGGAGCACAGATACGCAGTATTTT.

This clonotype was observed a single time. The chain is built from TRBV10-3 and TRBJ1-2; 10 bases are a match to TRBD1. The V gene's germline CDR1 is ENHRY and CDR2 SYGVKD. The CDR3 spans 17 residues. Unmatched junction bases numbered 9, after V lost 1 base and J lost 4 bases. The chain's CDR3 is CAISEWDRGTFSYGYTF. CDR3 bases: TGTGCCATCAGTGAGTGGGACAGGGGCACCTTCAGCTATGGCTACACCTTC.